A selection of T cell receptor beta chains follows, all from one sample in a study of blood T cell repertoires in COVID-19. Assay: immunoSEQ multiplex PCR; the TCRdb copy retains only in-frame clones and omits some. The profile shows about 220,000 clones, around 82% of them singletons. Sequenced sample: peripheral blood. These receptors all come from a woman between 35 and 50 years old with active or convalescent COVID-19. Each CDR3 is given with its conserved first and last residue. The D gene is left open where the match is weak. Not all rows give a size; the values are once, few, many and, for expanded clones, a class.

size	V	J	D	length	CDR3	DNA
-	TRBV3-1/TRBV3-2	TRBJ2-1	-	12	CASSQLGDEQFF	TGTGCCAGCAGCCAACTCGGAGATGAGCAGTTCTTC
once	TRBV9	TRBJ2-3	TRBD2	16	CASSLSAGGQEDTQYF	TGTGCCAGCAGCCTCTCAGCGGGAGGGCAGGAAGATACGCAGTATTTT
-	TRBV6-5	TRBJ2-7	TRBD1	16	CASSYPWDREKNEQYF	TGTGCCAGCAGTTACCCATGGGACAGGGAGAAGAACGAGCAGTACTTC
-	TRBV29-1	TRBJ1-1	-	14	CSISTWGTNTEAFF	TGCAGCATTTCAACCTGGGGCACGAACACTGAAGCTTTCTTT
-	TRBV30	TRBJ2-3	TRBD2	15	CAWSVLAGNTDTQYF	TGTGCCTGGAGTGTACTAGCGGGAAACACAGATACGCAGTATTTT
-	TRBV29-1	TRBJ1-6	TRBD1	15	CSVAQGGAYNSPLHF	TGCAGCGTGGCTCAGGGGGGCGCCTATAATTCACCCCTCCACTTT
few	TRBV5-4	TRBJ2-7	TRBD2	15	CASSTPTSGSYEQYF	TGTGCCAGCAGCACGCCGACTAGCGGGTCCTACGAGCAGTACTTC
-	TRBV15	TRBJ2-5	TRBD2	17	CATSTSLAGGYQETQYF	TGTGCCACCAGCACGTCCCTAGCGGGGGGATACCAAGAGACCCAGTACTTC
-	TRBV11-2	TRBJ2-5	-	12	CASSLDSKTQYF	TGTGCCAGCAGCTTAGATTCCAAGACCCAGTACTTC
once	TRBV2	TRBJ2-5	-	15	CASRPRQGPRETQYF	TGTGCCAGCAGGCCCCGGCAGGGTCCGAGGGAGACCCAGTACTTC
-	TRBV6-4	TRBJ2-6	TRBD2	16	CASSDSAGDGANVLTF	TGTGCCAGCAGTGACTCAGCGGGGGATGGGGCCAACGTCCTGACTTTC
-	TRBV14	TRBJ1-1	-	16	CASSQDAVGSITEAFF	TGTGCCAGCAGCCAAGATGCGGTAGGGAGTATCACTGAAGCTTTCTTT
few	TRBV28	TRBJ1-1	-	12	CASFGQTYEAFF	TGTGCCAGTTTTGGACAGACCTATGAAGCTTTCTTT
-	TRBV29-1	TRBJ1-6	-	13	CSASTAHNSPLHF	TGCAGCGCATCGACAGCACATAATTCACCCCTCCACTTT
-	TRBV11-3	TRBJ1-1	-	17	CASSLDLREVGNTEAFF	TGTGCCAGCAGCTTAGATTTGAGGGAAGTGGGGAACACTGAAGCTTTCTTT
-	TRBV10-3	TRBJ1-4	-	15	CAISESSVPNEKLFF	TGTGCCATCAGTGAGTCTTCAGTCCCAAATGAAAAACTGTTTTTT
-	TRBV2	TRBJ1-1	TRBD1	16	CASSEDPRTGATEAFF	TGTGCCAGCAGTGAAGACCCAAGGACAGGGGCCACTGAAGCTTTCTTT
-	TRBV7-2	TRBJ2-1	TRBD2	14	CASSLSAGGGEQFF	TGTGCCAGCAGCTTATCCGCGGGGGGGGGTGAGCAGTTCTTC
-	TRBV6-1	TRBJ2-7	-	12	CASSEVGYEQYF	TGTGCCAGCAGTGAAGTCGGTTACGAGCAGTACTTC
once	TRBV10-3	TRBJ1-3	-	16	CAINSGVLNSGNTIYF	TGTGCCATCAATTCGGGGGTTCTGAACTCTGGAAACACCATATATTTT
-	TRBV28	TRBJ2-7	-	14	CASSFGYPSYEQYF	TGTGCCAGCAGTTTCGGTTATCCCTCCTACGAGCAGTACTTC
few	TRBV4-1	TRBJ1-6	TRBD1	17	CASSRERLGQGNSPLHF	TGCGCCAGCAGCCGAGAAAGGCTAGGACAGGGGAATTCACCCCTCCACTTT
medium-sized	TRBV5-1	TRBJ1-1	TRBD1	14	CASSSGTGGTEAFF	TGCGCCAGCAGCTCCGGGACAGGGGGCACTGAAGCTTTCTTT
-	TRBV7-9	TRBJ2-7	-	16	CASSLGSALTSYEQYF	TGTGCCAGCAGCTTAGGATCGGCCCTCACTAGTTACGAGCAGTACTTC
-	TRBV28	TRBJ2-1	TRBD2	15	CASSLRGETYNEQFF	TGTGCCAGCAGTTTACGGGGGGAAACCTACAATGAGCAGTTCTTC
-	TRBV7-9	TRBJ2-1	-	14	CASSFTNTYNEQFF	TGTGCCAGCAGCTTCACGAACACATACAATGAGCAGTTCTTC
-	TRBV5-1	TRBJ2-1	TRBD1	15	CASSPGTGAWGEQFF	TGCGCCAGCAGTCCCGGGACAGGGGCATGGGGTGAGCAGTTCTTC
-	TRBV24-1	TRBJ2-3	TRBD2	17	CATSDASGRGNTDTQYF	TGTGCCACCAGTGACGCGAGCGGGAGGGGAAACACAGATACGCAGTATTTT
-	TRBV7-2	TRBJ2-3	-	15	CASSPGSPSTDTQYF	TGTGCCAGCAGTCCAGGGTCCCCTAGCACAGATACGCAGTATTTT
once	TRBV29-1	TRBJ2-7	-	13	CSVEEAGDYEQYF	TGCAGCGTTGAAGAGGCAGGGGACTACGAGCAGTACTTC
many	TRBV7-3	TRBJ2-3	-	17	CASSSLEADLGTDTQYF	TGTGCCAGCAGCTCCCTTGAGGCGGATCTCGGCACAGATACGCAGTATTTT
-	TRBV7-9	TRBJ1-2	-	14	CASSLGTAHYGYTF	TGTGCCAGCAGCTTAGGGACAGCCCACTATGGCTACACCTTC
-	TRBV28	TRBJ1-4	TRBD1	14	CASSLQGDYEKLFF	TGTGCCAGCAGTTTACAGGGGGACTATGAAAAACTGTTTTTT
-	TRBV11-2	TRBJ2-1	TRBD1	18	CASSLRSGTGGSYNEQFF	TGTGCCAGCAGCTTACGCTCCGGGACAGGGGGCTCCTACAATGAGCAGTTCTTC
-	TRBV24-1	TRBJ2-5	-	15	CATSDLGQGKETQYF	TGTGCCACCAGTGATTTGGGTCAGGGGAAAGAGACCCAGTACTTC
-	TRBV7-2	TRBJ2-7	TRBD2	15	CASSFGGRAFHEQYF	TGTGCCAGCAGCTTTGGAGGGAGGGCCTTCCACGAGCAGTACTTC
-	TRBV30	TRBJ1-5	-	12	CAWSAGLRPQHF	TGTGCCTGGAGCGCAGGGCTTCGGCCCCAGCATTTT
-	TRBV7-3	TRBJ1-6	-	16	CASSLTGTSNNSPLHF	TGTGCCAGCAGCTTAACAGGGACAAGTAATAATTCACCCCTCCACTTT
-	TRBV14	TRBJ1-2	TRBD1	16	CASSQTGTGAPYGYTF	TGTGCCAGCAGCCAGACCGGGACAGGGGCCCCCTATGGCTACACCTTC
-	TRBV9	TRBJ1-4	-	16	CASGPPDTATNEKLFF	TGTGCCAGCGGCCCCCCGGACACCGCAACTAATGAAAAACTGTTTTTT
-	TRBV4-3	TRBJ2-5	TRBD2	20	CASSQGRMLRLAGGEETQYF	TGCGCCAGCAGCCAAGGGAGAATGCTGCGACTAGCGGGTGGAGAAGAGACCCAGTACTTC
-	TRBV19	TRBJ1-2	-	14	CASTEDRANYGYTF	TGTGCCAGTACCGAGGACAGAGCTAACTATGGCTACACCTTC
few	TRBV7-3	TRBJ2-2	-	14	CATGDSGNTGELFF	TGTGCCACCGGGGATAGCGGAAACACCGGGGAGCTGTTTTTT
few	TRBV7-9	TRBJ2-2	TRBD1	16	CASASGTGGNTGELFF	TGTGCCAGCGCATCAGGGACAGGGGGCAATACCGGGGAGCTGTTTTTT
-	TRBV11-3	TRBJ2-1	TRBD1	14	CASSEGTGYNEQFF	TGTGCCAGCAGCGAAGGGACAGGATACAATGAGCAGTTCTTC
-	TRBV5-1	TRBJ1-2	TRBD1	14	CASSATGVWDGYTF	TGCGCCAGCAGCGCAACAGGGGTTTGGGATGGCTACACCTTC
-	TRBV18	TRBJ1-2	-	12	CASSPDSYGYTF	TGTGCCAGCTCACCGGACAGTTATGGCTACACCTTC
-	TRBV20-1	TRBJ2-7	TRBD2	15	CSASNLAGGGYEQYF	TGCAGTGCTAGTAATCTAGCGGGAGGTGGGTACGAGCAGTACTTC
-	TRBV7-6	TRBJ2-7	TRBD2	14	CASSTGLAPYEQYF	TGTGCCAGCAGCACCGGACTAGCACCCTACGAGCAGTACTTC
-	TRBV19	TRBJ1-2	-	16	CASSMSGRPLNYGYTF	TGTGCCAGTAGTATGTCTGGGAGACCCCTTAACTATGGCTACACCTTC
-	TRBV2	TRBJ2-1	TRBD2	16	CASSEALGLANNEQFF	TGTGCCAGCAGTGAAGCGCTCGGACTAGCGAACAATGAGCAGTTCTTC
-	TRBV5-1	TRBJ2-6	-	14	CASSLVAGANVLTF	TGCGCCAGCAGCTTGGTAGCAGGGGCCAACGTCCTGACTTTC
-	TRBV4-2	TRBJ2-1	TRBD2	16	CASSQEAGGRYNEQFF	TGTGCCAGCAGCCAAGAGGCCGGCGGGAGGTACAATGAGCAGTTCTTC
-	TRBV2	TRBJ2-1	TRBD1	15	CASSDDRGPVNEQFF	TGTGCCAGCAGTGACGACAGGGGGCCCGTCAATGAGCAGTTCTTC
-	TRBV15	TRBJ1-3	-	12	CATSRDRNTIYF	TGTGCCACCAGCAGAGATAGAAACACCATATATTTT